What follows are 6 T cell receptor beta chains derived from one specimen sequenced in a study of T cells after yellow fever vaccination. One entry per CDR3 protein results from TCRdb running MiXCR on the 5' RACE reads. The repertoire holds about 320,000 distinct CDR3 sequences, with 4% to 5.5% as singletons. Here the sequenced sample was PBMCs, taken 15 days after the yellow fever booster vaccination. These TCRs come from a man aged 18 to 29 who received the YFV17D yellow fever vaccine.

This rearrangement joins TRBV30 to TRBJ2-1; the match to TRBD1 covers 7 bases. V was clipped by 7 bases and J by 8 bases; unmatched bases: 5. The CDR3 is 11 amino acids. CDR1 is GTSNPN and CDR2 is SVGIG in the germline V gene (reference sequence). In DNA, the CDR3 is TGTGCCTCTTACAGGGGTGATGAGCAGTTCTTC. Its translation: CASYRGDEQFF.

The chain's CDR3 is CAWSVQGVIYGYTF. The CDR3 bases are TGTGCCTGGAGTGTCCAGGGGGTAATCTATGGCTACACCTTC. The J gene is TRBJ1-2, the V gene TRBV30; 7 bases line up with TRBD1. The CDR3 is made up of 14 amino acids. Trimming at V came to 0 bases and at J to 4 bases, leaving 5 bases not matched to a gene. Germline-derived CDR1 and CDR2 are GTSNPN and SVGIG (reference sequence).

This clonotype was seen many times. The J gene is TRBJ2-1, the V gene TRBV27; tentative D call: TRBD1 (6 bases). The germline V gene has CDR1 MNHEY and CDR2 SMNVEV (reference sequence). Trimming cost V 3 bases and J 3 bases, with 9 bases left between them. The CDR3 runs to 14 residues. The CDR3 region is CASSLNRDYNEQFF. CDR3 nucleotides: TGTGCCAGCAGTTTGAACAGGGACTACAATGAGCAGTTCTTC.

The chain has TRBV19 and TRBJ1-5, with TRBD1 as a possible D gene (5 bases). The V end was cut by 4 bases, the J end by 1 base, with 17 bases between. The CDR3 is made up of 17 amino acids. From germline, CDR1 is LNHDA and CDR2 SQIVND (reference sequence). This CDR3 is CASSKGGGRASNQPQHF. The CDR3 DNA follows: TGTGCCAGTAGTAAGGGCGGGGGGAGAGCAAGCAATCAGCCCCAGCATTTT. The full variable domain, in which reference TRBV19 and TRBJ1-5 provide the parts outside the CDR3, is DGGITQSPKYLFRKEGQNVTLSCEQNLNHDAMYWYRQDPGQGLRLIYYSQIVNDFQKGDIAEGYSVSREKKESFPLTVTSAQKNPTAFYLCASSKGGGRASNQPQHFGDGTRLSIL.

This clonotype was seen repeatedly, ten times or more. The CDR3 DNA is TGTGCCACCAGTGATTATACGAGAATAGCCAAAAACATTCAGTACTTC. Translated: CATSDYTRIAKNIQYF. The chain recombines TRBV24-1 with TRBJ2-4; D call uncertain. Trimming removed 2 bases from V and 0 bases from J, with 10 bases in between. Germline CDR1 KGHDR, CDR2 SFDVKD. The CDR3 loop spans 16 amino acids.

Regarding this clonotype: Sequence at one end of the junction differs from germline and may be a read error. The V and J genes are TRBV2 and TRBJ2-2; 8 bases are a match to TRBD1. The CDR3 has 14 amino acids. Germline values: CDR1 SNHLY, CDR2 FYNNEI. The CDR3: CASIEDRGTGELFF. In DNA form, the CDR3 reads TGTGCCAGCATTGAAGACAGGGGCACCGGGGAGCTGTTTTTT. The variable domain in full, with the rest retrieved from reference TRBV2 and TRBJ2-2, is EPEVTQTPSHQVTQMGQEVILRCVPISNHLYFYWYRQILGQKVEFLVSFYNNEISEKSEIFDDQFSVERPDGSNFTLKIRSTKLEDSAMYFCASIEDRGTGELFFGEGSRLTVL.